This T cell receptor beta chain derives from a study of metastatic and nonmetastatic thyroid tumors. Study observations and caveats: Reported TCR beta diversity, measured in blood and tumor, was significantly higher for malignant thyroid tumors than for benign nodules.

In this sample, this clone turned up many times. Its specificity is not known. Germline lookup yields CDR1 SGHVS and CDR2 FNYEAQ. The V gene lost 1 base and the J gene lost 7 bases, with 10 bases spanning the gap. CDR3 length: 13 residues. No patient had received any treatment before thyroid surgery. MiXCR re-clonotyped the PCR reads for TCRdb. Among around 14,000 clones listed, 23% were seen once. The rearrangement uses TRBV7-6 and TRBJ1-1; no reliable D call. The sequenced material came from blood. The sequence came from a female donor with papillary thyroid cancer or a benign thyroid nodule (not recorded which). Some clones in this sample may be carry-over from other donors' samples. The CDR3 nucleotides read TGTGCCAGCAGCTTAGAAGTCGGCCTTGAAGCTTTCTTT. This encodes CASSLEVGLEAFF. The full variable domain, its missing parts supplied by reference TRBV7-6 and TRBJ1-1, is GAGVSQSPRYKVTKRGQDVALRCDPISGHVSLYWYRQALGQGPEFLTYFNYEAQQDKSGLPNDRFSAERPEGSISTLTIQRTEQRDSAMYRCASSLEVGLEAFFGQGTRLTVV.